This T cell receptor (beta chain) was retrieved from a study of tumor-infiltrating lymphocytes in primary liver carcinoma listed by TCRdb under 2017. A note on the overall study: Hepatocellular carcinoma (four) or combined HCC and intrahepatic cholangiocarcinoma (one) was present in the five patients, who were three men and two women aged 30 to 69 years. The tumors of the five patients were staged as T1-T3 N0M0, with maximum diameters ranging from roughly 4 to 10 cm. Samples yielded roughly 3.65 to 7.13 million productive TCRbeta reads; read depth did not differ significantly between tissue types. For each liver tumor, the study sampled five regions along with adjacent normal tissue and blood, and applied TCRbeta repertoire sequencing, expression microarrays and whole-exome sequencing. TCRbeta repertoire sequencing covered roughly 35 specimens from 5 patients: around 25 tumor regions, 5 adjacent noncancerous liver tissues and 5 peripheral blood samples. To link TCRbeta repertoire diversity to the local molecular phenotype, the 25 or so tumor region samples were profiled with Agilent mRNA microarrays. Reproducibility between technical replicate repertoires was high, with correlation coefficients above 0.95 and mean shared-clone rates about 0.89.

Without any cell sorting, total RNA and DNA were co-extracted from about 21-30 mg of bulk tissue using the AllPrep DNA/RNA mini kit. Between late 2015 and March 2016, a handful of patients in China with histopathologically diagnosed primary liver carcinoma had their tumors surgically resected. At the time of sampling, the patients had chronic HBV infection and had not received any treatment. Five spatially separated regions were sampled from each tumor: the superior, inferior, left-lateral and right-lateral poles, plus the tumor centre. More than 80% viable tumor cells were found by histology in every tumor sample. Fresh tumor and adjacent tissue pieces were bisected, with one half stored in RNAlater at -80 degrees C and the other half sent for histology. Starting from around 500 ng total RNA, TCRbeta-specific cDNA was produced by reverse transcription with a constant-region primer and ProtoScript II reverse transcriptase. The TCRbeta libraries were prepared through three rounds of nested multiplex PCR following a slightly modified ARM-PCR procedure. The first two PCR rounds used multiplex TRBV1-TRBV30 forward primers with a Cbeta reverse primer, each for approximately 9 cycles. Sample barcodes and Illumina adapters were added in a final 25-cycle PCR with Deep VentR polymerase. Amplicons of 200-500 bp were gel-purified with a QIAquick gel extraction kit before sequencing. An Illumina HiSeq 2500 was used to sequence the TCRbeta amplicons with 250-bp paired-end reads. As for the original processing: Quality trimming of reads was performed with Trimmomatic v0.33, and paired reads were merged with FLASH v1.2.11 so that full CDR3 sequences could be recovered. MiGEC v1.2.1b assigned V, D and J germline segments to the rearranged TCRbeta sequences. Clonotype statistics and Shannon-Wiener diversity indices were calculated with VDJtools v1.0.0. To cut down on sampling bias, every analysis after diversity analysis relied on just the 250 most abundant clonotypes from each sample. TCRdb reran the public reads through fastp at Q25 and MiXCR, keeping productive beta chains. Each CDR3 protein gets just one entry, which takes the most common genes and DNA from the rows behind it. TCRdb, rather than the study authors, made the V and J calls. In all, the sample holds roughly 78,000 distinct CDR3 sequences, and over 55% of those were seen once. Jointly, the top ten make up about 13% of the sample.

What the research found in general, with its limitations: The top 250 clones made up a significantly larger repertoire fraction in tumors than in blood (p = 0.039). Comparison of CD4+ and CD8+ T cell repertoires was precluded by the use of bulk unsorted samples. Only the TCR beta chain was sequenced, so true repertoire diversity is likely underestimated because unpaired alpha chains were not captured. Only about 8-25% of top clones were found in all five regions of a tumor, suggesting spatial heterogeneity of tumor-infiltrating T cells. Consistent with antigen-driven expansion, pairs of tumor regions showed higher repertoire overlap (mean roughly 35%) than either tumor-adjacent pairs (approximately 17%) or tumor-blood pairs (approximately 15%). Only a few patients were included in the study, and the authors note that the findings should be validated in a larger study.

The germline V gene provides CDR1 SGHAT and CDR2 FQNNGV. The CDR3 runs 14 amino acids, cysteine and phenylalanine included. Only CDR3 DNA is held: 42 bases, read in frame from base 1. Between the V and J ends, shortened by 2 bases and 6 bases respectively, the junction contains 12 bases. This clonotype was picked up a small number of times. This receptor's antigen is unknown. Per-base qualities were not stored, and no clone one base away is much larger. This TCR derives from a woman aged 55-70 years with primary liver carcinoma and hepatitis B virus infection. Recombination connected TRBV11-2 to TRBJ2-3, with the D gene too uncertain to name. Sequencing was carried out using liver tumor tissue from sampling region 4. The cell subset or site tag for this specimen amounts to: tumor region T4, right-lateral pole. CDR3 loop: CASSLNRQGDTQYF. The nucleotide sequence is TGTGCCAGCAGCTTAAACCGACAAGGTGATACGCAGTATTTT.